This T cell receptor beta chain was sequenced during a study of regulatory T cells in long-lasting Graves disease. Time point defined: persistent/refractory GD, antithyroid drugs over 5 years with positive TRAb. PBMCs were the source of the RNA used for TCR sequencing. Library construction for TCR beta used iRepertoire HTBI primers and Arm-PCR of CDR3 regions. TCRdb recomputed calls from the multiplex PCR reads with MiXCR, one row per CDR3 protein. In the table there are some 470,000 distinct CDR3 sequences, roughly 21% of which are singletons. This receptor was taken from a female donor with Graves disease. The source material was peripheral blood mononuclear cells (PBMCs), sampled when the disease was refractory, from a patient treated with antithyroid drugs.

CDR3 in DNA: TGTGCCACCAGCAGAGATACGACAGCGGCGGGTGAAGCTTTCTTT. Protein: CATSRDTTAAGEAFF. V gene TRBV15 combines with J gene TRBJ1-1, with D perhaps matching TRBD1 (5 bases). The CDR3 has 15 amino acids. The germline V and J ends were trimmed by 0 bases and 7 bases, with 15 bases remaining between them. Germline CDR1 is LNHNV and CDR2 is YYDKDF (reference sequence).